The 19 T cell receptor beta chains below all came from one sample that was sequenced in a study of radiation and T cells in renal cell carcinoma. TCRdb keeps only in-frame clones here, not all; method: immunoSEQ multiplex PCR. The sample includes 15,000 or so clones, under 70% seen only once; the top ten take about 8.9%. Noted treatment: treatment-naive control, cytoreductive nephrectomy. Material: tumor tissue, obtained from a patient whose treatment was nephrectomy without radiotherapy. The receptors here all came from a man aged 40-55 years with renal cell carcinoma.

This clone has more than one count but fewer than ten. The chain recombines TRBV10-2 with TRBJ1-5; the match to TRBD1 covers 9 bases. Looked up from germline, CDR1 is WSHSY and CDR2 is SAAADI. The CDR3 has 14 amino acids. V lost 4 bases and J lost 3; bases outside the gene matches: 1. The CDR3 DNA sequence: TGCGCCAGCAGTGGGACAGGGGACAATCAGCCCCAGCATTTT. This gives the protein CASSGTGDNQPQHF.

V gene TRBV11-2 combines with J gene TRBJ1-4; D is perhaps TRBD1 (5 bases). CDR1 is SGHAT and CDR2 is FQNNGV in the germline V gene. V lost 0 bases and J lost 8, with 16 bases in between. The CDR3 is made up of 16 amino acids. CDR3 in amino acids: CASSLDPAGRGEKLFF. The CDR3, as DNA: TGTGCCAGCAGCTTAGATCCGGCAGGTCGGGGGGAAAAACTGTTTTTT.

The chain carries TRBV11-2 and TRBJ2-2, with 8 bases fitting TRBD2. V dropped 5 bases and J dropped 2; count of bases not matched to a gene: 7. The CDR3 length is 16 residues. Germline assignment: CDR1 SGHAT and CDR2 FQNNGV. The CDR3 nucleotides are TGTGCCAGCAGCGTGATAGCGGGGATTAACACCGGGGAGCTGTTTTTT. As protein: CASSVIAGINTGELFF.

CDR3 region: CAWRGQGSANEKLFF. CDR3 in DNA: TGTGCCTGGAGAGGACAGGGTTCAGCTAATGAAAAACTGTTTTTT. The chain carries TRBV30 and TRBJ1-4; 8 positions agree with TRBD1. This CDR3 is 15 amino acids long. J lost 3 bases, V lost 3 bases, and 6 bases had no gene match. Germline V gene lookup returns CDR1 GTSNPN and CDR2 SVGIG (reference sequence).

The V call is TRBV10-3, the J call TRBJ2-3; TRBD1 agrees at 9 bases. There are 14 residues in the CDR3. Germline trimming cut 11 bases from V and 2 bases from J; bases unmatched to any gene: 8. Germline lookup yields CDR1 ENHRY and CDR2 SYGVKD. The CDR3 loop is CASWTGAFTDTQYF. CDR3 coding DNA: TGTGCCTCCTGGACAGGGGCGTTCACAGATACGCAGTATTTT.

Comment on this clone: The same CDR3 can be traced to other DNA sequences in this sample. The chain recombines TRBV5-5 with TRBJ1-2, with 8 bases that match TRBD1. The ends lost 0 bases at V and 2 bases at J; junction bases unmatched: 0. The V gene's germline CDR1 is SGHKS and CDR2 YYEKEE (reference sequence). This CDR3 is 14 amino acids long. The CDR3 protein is CASSLGTGNYGYTF. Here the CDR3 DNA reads TGTGCCAGCAGCTTGGGGACAGGGAACTATGGCTACACCTTC.

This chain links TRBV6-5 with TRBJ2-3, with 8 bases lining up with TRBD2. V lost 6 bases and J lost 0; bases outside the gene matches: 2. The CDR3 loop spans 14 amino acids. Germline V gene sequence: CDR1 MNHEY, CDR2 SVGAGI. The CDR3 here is CASRGGGSTDTQYF. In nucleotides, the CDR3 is TGTGCCAGCAGAGGCGGGGGGAGCACAGATACGCAGTATTTT.

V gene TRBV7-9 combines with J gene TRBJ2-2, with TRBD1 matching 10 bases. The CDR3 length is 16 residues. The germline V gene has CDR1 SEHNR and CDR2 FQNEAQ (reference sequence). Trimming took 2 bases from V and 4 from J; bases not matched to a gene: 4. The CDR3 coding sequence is TGTGCCAGCAGCTTATGGACAGGGGGGAGCACCGGGGAGCTGTTTTTT. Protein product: CASSLWTGGSTGELFF.

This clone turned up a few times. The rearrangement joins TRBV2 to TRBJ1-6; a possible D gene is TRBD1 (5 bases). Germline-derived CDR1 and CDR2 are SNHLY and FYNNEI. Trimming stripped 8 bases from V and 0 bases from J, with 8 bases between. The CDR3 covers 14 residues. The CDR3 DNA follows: TGTGCCAGCGACAGAAGCTCCTATAATTCACCCCTCCACTTT. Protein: CASDRSSYNSPLHF.

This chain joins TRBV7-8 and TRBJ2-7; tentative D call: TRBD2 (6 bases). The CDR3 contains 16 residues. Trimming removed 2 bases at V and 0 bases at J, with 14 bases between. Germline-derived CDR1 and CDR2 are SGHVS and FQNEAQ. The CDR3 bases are TGTGCCAGCAGCTTACGTGGCGGGGCTAGCTCCTACGAGCAGTACTTC. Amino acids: CASSLRGGASSYEQYF.

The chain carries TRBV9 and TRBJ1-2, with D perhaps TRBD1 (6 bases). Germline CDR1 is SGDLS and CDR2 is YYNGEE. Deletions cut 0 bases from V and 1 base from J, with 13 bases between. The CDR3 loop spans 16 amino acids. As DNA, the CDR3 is TGTGCCAGCAGCGTAGGAGGAGCAGGGGTTAACTATGGCTACACCTTC. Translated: CASSVGGAGVNYGYTF. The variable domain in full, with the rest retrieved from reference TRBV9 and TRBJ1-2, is DSGVTQTPKHLITATGQRVTLRCSPRSGDLSVYWYQQSLDQGLQFLIQYYNGEERAKGNILERFSAQQFPDLHSELNLSSLELGDSALYFCASSVGGAGVNYGYTFGSGTRLTVV.

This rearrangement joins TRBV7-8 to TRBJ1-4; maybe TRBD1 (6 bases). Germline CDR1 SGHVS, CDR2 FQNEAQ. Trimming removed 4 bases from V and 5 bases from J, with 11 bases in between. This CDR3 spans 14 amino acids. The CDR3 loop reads CASSWGQGNEKLFF. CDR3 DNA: TGTGCCAGCAGCTGGGGCCAGGGGAATGAAAAACTGTTTTTT.

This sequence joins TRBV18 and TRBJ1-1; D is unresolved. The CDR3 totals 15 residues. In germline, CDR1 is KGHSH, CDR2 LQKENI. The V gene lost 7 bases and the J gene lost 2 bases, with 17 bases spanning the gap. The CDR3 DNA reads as TGTGCCAGCTTCGGCGGAGGTAGCCTAAACACTGAAGCTTTCTTT. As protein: CASFGGGSLNTEAFF.

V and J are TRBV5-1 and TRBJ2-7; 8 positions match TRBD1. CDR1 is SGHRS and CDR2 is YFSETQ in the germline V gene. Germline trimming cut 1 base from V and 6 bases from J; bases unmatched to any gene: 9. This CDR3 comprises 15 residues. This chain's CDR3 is CASSLMTGAGLEQYF. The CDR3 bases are TGCGCCAGCAGCTTGATGACAGGGGCGGGGCTCGAGCAGTACTTC.

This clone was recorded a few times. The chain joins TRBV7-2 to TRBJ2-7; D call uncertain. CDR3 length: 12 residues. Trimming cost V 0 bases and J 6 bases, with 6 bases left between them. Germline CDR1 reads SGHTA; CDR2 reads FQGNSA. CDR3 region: CASSLAGLEQYF. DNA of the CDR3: TGTGCCAGCAGCTTAGCTGGTCTCGAGCAGTACTTC.

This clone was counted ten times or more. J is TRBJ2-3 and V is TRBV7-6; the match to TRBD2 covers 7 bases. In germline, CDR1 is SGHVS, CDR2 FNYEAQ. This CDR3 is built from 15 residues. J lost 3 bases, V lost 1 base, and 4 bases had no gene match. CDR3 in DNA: TGTGCCAGCAGCTTAGATGCGGGGGAAACAGATACGCAGTATTTT. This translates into CASSLDAGETDTQYF.

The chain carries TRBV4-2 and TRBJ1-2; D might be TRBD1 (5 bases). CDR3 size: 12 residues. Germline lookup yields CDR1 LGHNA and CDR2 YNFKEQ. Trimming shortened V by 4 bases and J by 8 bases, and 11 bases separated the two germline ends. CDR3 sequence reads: CASSPGGWGYTF. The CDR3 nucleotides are TGTGCCAGCAGCCCCGGGGGTTGGGGCTACACCTTC.

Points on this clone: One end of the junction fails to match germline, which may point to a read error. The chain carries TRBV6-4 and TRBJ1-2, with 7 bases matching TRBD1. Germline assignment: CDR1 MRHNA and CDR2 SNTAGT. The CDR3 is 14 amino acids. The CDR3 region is CASSDSTGNSGYTF. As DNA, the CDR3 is TGTGCCAGCAGTGACTCGACAGGGAACTCTGGCTACACCTTC.

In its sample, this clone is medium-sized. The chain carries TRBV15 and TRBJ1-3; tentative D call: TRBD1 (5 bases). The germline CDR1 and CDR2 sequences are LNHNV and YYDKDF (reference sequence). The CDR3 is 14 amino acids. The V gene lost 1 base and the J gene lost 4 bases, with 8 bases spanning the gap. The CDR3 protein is CATSRGGEGNTIYF. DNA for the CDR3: TGTGCCACCAGCAGAGGGGGGGAGGGAAACACCATATATTTT.